This T cell receptor beta chain was recovered during a study of blood T cell repertoires in COVID-19. Trimming at V came to 3 bases and at J to 4 bases, leaving 6 bases not matched to a gene. CDR1 and CDR2 from the germline V gene are SEHNR and FQNEAQ (reference sequence). The CDR3 length is 15 residues. Source study methods: For nucleated cells, counts were estimated from reference gene primer amplification. Assay used: immunoSEQ multiplex PCR; TCRdb lists only in-frame clones, some missing. V and J calls and clone size are as listed in that table; D and trimming were resolved from the DNA. The table shows under 400,000 clones, with roughly 85% occurring only once.

This sequence was found in a woman in her forties with acute COVID-19. Sequencing was carried out using PBMCs or T cells enriched from blood (not recorded which). The V and J genes are TRBV7-9 and TRBJ1-3; 7 bases match TRBD1. CDR3 bases: TGTGCCAGCAGCTTGACAGGGAACTTGGGAAACACCATATATTTT. This sequence encodes CASSLTGNLGNTIYF.